One and the same sample provided the 9 T cell receptor beta chains below, sequenced in a study of blood T cell repertoires in COVID-19. Sequenced by immunoSEQ multiplex PCR; TCRdb stores in-frame clones only, minus some. The repertoire includes about 220,000 clones, roughly four fifths of them detected once, and 3% to 4% sits in the top ten. The sequencing sample was made of PBMCs or T cells enriched from blood (not recorded which). The receptors were gathered from a woman aged 60-75 years who had recovered from COVID-19.

This rearrangement joins TRBV5-1 to TRBJ2-5, with 8 bases that match TRBD1. This CDR3 has 15 residues. The ends lost 3 bases at V and 2 bases at J; junction bases unmatched: 6. The germline CDR1 and CDR2 sequences are SGHRS and YFSETQ. The CDR3 DNA follows: TGCGCCAGCAGCTCCGGGACAGGAAAACAAGAGACCCAGTACTTC. This codes for CASSSGTGKQETQYF. The full variable domain, its missing parts supplied by reference TRBV5-1 and TRBJ2-5, is KAGVTQTPRYLIKTRGQQVTLSCSPISGHRSVSWYQQTPGQGLQFLFEYFSETQRNKGNFPGRFSGRQFSNSRSEMNVSTLELGDSALYLCASSSGTGKQETQYFGPGTRLLVL.

A single count supports this clone. The chain joins TRBV6-5 to TRBJ1-5; tentative D call: TRBD1 (6 bases). This CDR3 has 15 residues. The V gene's germline CDR1 is MNHEY and CDR2 SVGAGI. V lost 5 bases and J lost 4, with 15 bases in between. Written as DNA, the CDR3 is TGTGCCAGCAGTCCACCGGGACACCAGAATCAGCCCCAGCATTTT. As protein: CASSPPGHQNQPQHF.

CDR3 sequence: CASSLDLWRQEQETQYF. CDR3 nucleotide sequence: TGTGCCAGCAGCTTAGACCTCTGGAGGCAAGAGCAAGAGACCCAGTACTTC. The rearrangement joins TRBV7-9 to TRBJ2-5; TRBD2 is a possible D gene (5 bases). Trimming pared 1 base from V and 2 bases from J, leaving 17 bases between. The CDR3 extends over 17 amino acids. The germline gives CDR1 SEHNR, CDR2 FQNEAQ (reference sequence).

V usage is TRBV18 and J usage is TRBJ2-7; 11 nucleotides match TRBD2. The CDR3 is 15 amino acids. CDR1 KGHSH and CDR2 LQKENI come from the germline V gene. J was trimmed by 4 bases and V by 2 bases; bases with no gene match: 4. The CDR3 loop reads CASSPSTSGAYEQYF. CDR3 nucleotides: TGTGCCAGCTCACCATCGACTAGCGGGGCGTACGAGCAGTACTTC.

The chain links TRBV7-8 to TRBJ1-2; 8 bases line up with TRBD1. The CDR3 consists of 14 residues. CDR1 is SGHVS and CDR2 is FQNEAQ in the germline V gene. The junction had 4 bases not matched to a gene; V was cut back by 5 bases and J by 2 bases. The CDR3 loop reads CASSPRTGNYGYTF. For the CDR3, the DNA is TGTGCCAGCAGCCCGCGGACAGGGAACTATGGCTACACCTTC.

The V and J genes are TRBV7-2 and TRBJ2-7; D is uncertain. The V end lost 1 base, the J end lost 4 bases, and 11 bases lay between the germline ends. The CDR3 contains 14 residues. Germline lookup yields CDR1 SGHTA and CDR2 FQGNSA. The chain's CDR3 is CASSLDGGTYEQYF. The DNA of the CDR3 is TGTGCCAGCAGCTTAGATGGCGGTACGTACGAGCAGTACTTC.

The chain is built from TRBV4-2 and TRBJ2-7; D unclear. Per germline, CDR1 LGHNA and CDR2 YNFKEQ. The CDR3 is 15 amino acids. Deletions cut 0 bases from V and 6 bases from J, with 15 bases between. CDR3 DNA sequence: TGTGCCAGCAGCCAAGATAATCCCGGAGTTGGCGAGCAGTACTTC. It specifies CASSQDNPGVGEQYF.

The V and J genes are TRBV5-5 and TRBJ2-1; 14 nucleotides align to TRBD2. This CDR3 has 17 residues. The V gene's germline CDR1 is SGHKS and CDR2 YYEKEE (reference sequence). The ends lost 2 bases at V and 9 bases at J; junction bases unmatched: 10. Here the CDR3 DNA reads TGTGCCAGCAGCTTTTACCCGACTAGCGGGAGGGGTATTGAGCAGTTCTTC. This codes for CASSFYPTSGRGIEQFF. Filled out from reference TRBV5-5 and TRBJ2-1, the complete variable domain reads DAGVTQSPTHLIKTRGQQVTLRCSPISGHKSVSWYQQVLGQGPQFIFQYYEKEERGRGNFPDRFSARQFPNYSSELNVNALLLGDSALYLCASSFYPTSGRGIEQFFGPGTRLTVL.

The chain couples TRBV24-1 to TRBJ1-5; D not resolved. The ends were cut back, 5 bases at V and 0 bases at J, with 7 bases in the middle. This CDR3 is built from 14 residues. Per germline, CDR1 KGHDR and CDR2 SFDVKD. CDR3 DNA: TGTGCCACCAGTGCCCCCAATAGCAATCAGCCCCAGCATTTT. This gives the protein CATSAPNSNQPQHF.